This T cell receptor (beta chain) comes out of a study of OX40 agonist ivuxolimab in advanced cancers. Background on the study: Ivuxolimab was administered intravenously to patients at 0.01 to 10 mg/kg every 2 weeks.

The table came from immunoSEQ multiplex PCR; TCRdb's copy has only in-frame clones and leaves some out. Here the sample spans 90,000 to 120,000 clones, about nine tenths being singletons. Germline V gene lookup returns CDR1 MDHEN and CDR2 SYDVKM. The CDR3 loop spans 16 amino acids. V was clipped by 6 bases and J by 2 bases; unmatched bases: 11. The chain joins TRBV28 to TRBJ2-3; 7 bases are shared with TRBD2. This sequence was found in an adult with an advanced solid tumor such as melanoma, head and neck, liver or kidney cancer. The specimen comprised CD4+ or CD8+ T cells sorted from blood, sampled in a trial of the OX40 agonist ivuxolimab. Here the CDR3 DNA reads TGTGCCAGCAGCTCGCCGGGAGCGGGATCCACAGATACGCAGTATTTT. Its translation is CASSSPGAGSTDTQYF.